The T cell receptor (beta chain) described here comes from a study of cytomegalovirus exposure and HLA in healthy donors. Study-wide findings and caveats: As was reported, the classifier diagnosed cytomegalovirus status with high specificity and sensitivity. Overall, roughly 170 TCR beta chains were annotated as cytomegalovirus-associated. The TCR clusters that emerged in the first cohort tended, a later analysis found, to co-occur in the 120 or so validation repertoires.

Concerning this clone: The antigen is not known.

From germline, CDR1 is SGHNT and CDR2 YYREEE (reference sequence). The V and J ends lost 6 bases and 5 bases, in that order; junction bases with no gene match: 18. The CDR3 has 17 amino acids. Some clones are missing from TCRdb's copy, which holds only in-frame ones; the method was immunoSEQ multiplex PCR. The table records 250,000 to 400,000 clones, 88% of them present only once. The specimen was PBMCs. J is TRBJ2-5 and V is TRBV5-4; 8 bases align to TRBD1. The source is a man aged 25 to 40 in good health and CMV-seronegative. The DNA of the CDR3 is TGTGCCAGCAACAACCAAAAGGTGGCAGGGGGCTGGGAGACCCAGTACTTC. Protein product: CASNNQKVAGGWETQYF.